A selection of T cell receptor beta chains follows, all from one sample in a study of T cell changes during pregnancy in multiple sclerosis. Method: immunoSEQ multiplex PCR; TCRdb's copy keeps in-frame clones and lacks some. The sample has fewer than 50,000 clones, about 89% seen once; the top ten hold about a tenth. This sample comprised CD8+ T cells from peripheral blood mononuclear cells, obtained after pregnancy. The receptors stem from a female donor with multiple sclerosis, enrolled in a pregnancy study. The CDR3 runs from the conserved cysteine through the conserved F or W. The D gene is left open where the match is weak. The size field is filled for only some rows; it gives once, few, many or a size class.

V: TRBV7-2; length: 13; D: -; size: -; J: TRBJ2-7; DNA: TGTGCCAGCAGCTCGGCGGGCTCCTACGAGCAGTACTTC; CDR3: CASSSAGSYEQYF
V: TRBV11-2; length: 17; D: -; size: -; J: TRBJ2-7; DNA: TGTGCCAGCAGCTTATGGACGGAGGAGAGGAGCTCCTACGAGCAGTACTTC; CDR3: CASSLWTEERSSYEQYF
V: TRBV7-9; length: 15; D: -; size: -; J: TRBJ1-4; DNA: TGTGCCAGCAGCGTACGGAAGGGGCCTAATGAAAAACTGTTTTTT; CDR3: CASSVRKGPNEKLFF
V: TRBV30; length: 12; D: -; size: -; J: TRBJ1-1; DNA: TGTGCCTGGAACACGGGGGGGATTGAAGCTTTCTTT; CDR3: CAWNTGGIEAFF
V: TRBV13; length: 13; D: TRBD1; size: hyperexpanded; J: TRBJ1-2; DNA: TGTGCCAGCAGCGGATGGACAGGGGAAGGCTACACCTTC; CDR3: CASSGWTGEGYTF
V: TRBV2; length: 14; D: -; size: -; J: TRBJ1-5; DNA: TGTGCCAGCAGGGTGACAGGACCCAATCAGCCCCAGCATTTT; CDR3: CASRVTGPNQPQHF
V: TRBV9; length: 12; D: -; size: -; J: TRBJ1-1; DNA: TGTGCCAGCAGCGGGCAGAACACTGAAGCTTTCTTT; CDR3: CASSGQNTEAFF
V: TRBV9; length: 16; D: -; size: -; J: TRBJ1-5; DNA: TGTGCCAGCAGCGTAGGGCGGCCTCATAGCAATCAGCCCCAGCATTTT; CDR3: CASSVGRPHSNQPQHF
V: TRBV11-1; length: 11; D: -; size: -; J: TRBJ2-7; DNA: TGTGCCAGCAGCTCCAGCTACGAGCAGTACTTC; CDR3: CASSSSYEQYF
V: TRBV7-9; length: 15; D: TRBD1; size: -; J: TRBJ1-2; DNA: TGTGCCAGCAGCTTAGAGTCCGACAGGGCCTATGGCTACACCTTC; CDR3: CASSLESDRAYGYTF
V: TRBV4-1; length: 16; D: TRBD1; size: -; J: TRBJ1-6; DNA: TGCGCCAGCAGCCAAGGGCCGGGACAGATTAATTCACCCCTCCACTTT; CDR3: CASSQGPGQINSPLHF
V: TRBV19; length: 15; D: TRBD1; size: once; J: TRBJ2-1; DNA: TGTGCCAGTAGTATGGGACAGGGTTGGGGTAATGAGCAGTTCTTC; CDR3: CASSMGQGWGNEQFF
V: TRBV5-5; length: 13; D: -; size: -; J: TRBJ1-2; DNA: TGTGCCAGCAGTAAAGGGGAGGACTATGGCTACACCTTC; CDR3: CASSKGEDYGYTF
V: TRBV9; length: 15; D: -; size: -; J: TRBJ1-4; DNA: TGTGCCAGCAGCGGGCGACAGGCGGGTAATGAAAAACTGTTTTTT; CDR3: CASSGRQAGNEKLFF
V: TRBV9; length: 15; D: -; size: -; J: TRBJ1-5; DNA: TGTGCCAGCAGCGTAGGGGGCGGGGGCAATCAGCCCCAGCATTTT; CDR3: CASSVGGGGNQPQHF
V: TRBV7-6; length: 12; D: TRBD2; size: -; J: TRBJ2-3; DNA: TGTGCCACCCGGGGGGGCACAGATACGCAGTATTTT; CDR3: CATRGGTDTQYF
V: TRBV7-2; length: 13; D: -; size: -; J: TRBJ2-7; DNA: TGTGCCAGCAGCTCCACAGATACCTACGAGCAGTACTTC; CDR3: CASSSTDTYEQYF